The 11 T cell receptor beta chains below were found in one sample sequenced in a study of cytotoxic CD8 clonotypes in ibrutinib-treated CLL. The data were produced by immunoSEQ multiplex PCR, yet TCRdb's version contains in-frame clones alone and is incomplete. The sample includes around 97,000 clones, about 72% of them seen just once. Sequenced here: PBMCs, sampled after 12 months of ibrutinib treatment. The receptors derive from a human donor with chronic lymphocytic leukemia.

This sequence joins TRBV6-1 and TRBJ2-5; D uncertain. Germline CDR1 is MNHNS and CDR2 is SASEGT. The CDR3 contains 13 residues. V was clipped by 11 bases and J by 5 bases, with 18 bases between them. This chain's CDR3 is CAGSGNLGETQYF. The CDR3 bases are TGTGCCGGATCCGGAAACTTAGGGGAGACCCAGTACTTC.

V and J are TRBV14 and TRBJ2-6; 9 bases are shared with TRBD1. The CDR3 consists of 15 residues. After removal of 3 bases from V and 7 bases from J, the junction contained 4 bases not matched to a gene. Germline CDR1 and CDR2: SGHDN and FVKESK. The CDR3 here is CASSQDRGIANVLTF. CDR3 nucleotides: TGTGCCAGCAGCCAGGACAGGGGAATCGCCAACGTCCTGACTTTC.

V is TRBV18 and J is TRBJ2-1; 9 nucleotides match TRBD2. Looked up from germline, CDR1 is KGHSH and CDR2 is LQKENI. CDR3 length: 15 residues. The V segment lost 6 bases and the J segment 6 bases; nucleotides outside the gene matches: 9. The CDR3 nucleotides read TGTGCCAGCTCGCCTCCGGGACTAGCCTTCAATGAGCAGTTCTTC. Encoded protein: CASSPPGLAFNEQFF. Supplemented by reference TRBV18 and TRBJ2-1, the full variable domain reads NAGVMQNPRHLVRRRGQEARLRCSPMKGHSHVYWYRQLPEEGLKFMVYLQKENIIDESGMPKERFSAEFPKEGPSILRIQQVVRGDSAAYFCASSPPGLAFNEQFFGPGTRLTVL.

To note about this clone: The sample carries other DNA sequences with the same CDR3. This rearrangement joins TRBV18 to TRBJ1-3, with unresolved D. This CDR3 region has 14 residues. Germline loops: CDR1 KGHSH, CDR2 LQKENI. Trimming removed 3 bases from V and 0 bases from J, with 6 bases in between. The CDR3 nucleotides read TGTGCCAGCTCACCGGCAGCCTCTGGAAACACCATATATTTT. Translating gives CASSPAASGNTIYF. Combining the CDR3 with reference TRBV18 and TRBJ1-3 gives the whole variable domain NAGVMQNPRHLVRRRGQEARLRCSPMKGHSHVYWYRQLPEEGLKFMVYLQKENIIDESGMPKERFSAEFPKEGPSILRIQQVVRGDSAAYFCASSPAASGNTIYFGEGSWLTVV.

The chain has TRBV7-9 and TRBJ2-1; TRBD1 aligns across 7 bases. The CDR3 consists of 14 residues. Looked up from germline, CDR1 is SEHNR and CDR2 is FQNEAQ (reference sequence). The junction had 3 bases not matched to a gene; V was cut back by 6 bases and J by 1 base. The CDR3 DNA is TGTGCCAGCAGTCCGGGACAGTCCTACAATGAGCAGTTCTTC. Translated: CASSPGQSYNEQFF.

The chain is built from TRBV5-1 and TRBJ2-7; a weak D match, TRBD2 (6 bases). The CDR3 covers 12 residues. V lost 4 bases, J lost 7 bases, and 12 bases lay in between. Germline V CDR1 and CDR2: SGHRS, YFSETQ. The chain's CDR3 is CASSTGVVEQYF. CDR3 bases: TGCGCCAGCAGCACGGGAGTCGTTGAGCAGTACTTC.

The chain has TRBV7-3 and TRBJ2-3; a possible D gene is TRBD1 (6 bases). Trimming cost V 5 bases and J 5 bases, with 11 bases left between them. The germline V gene encodes CDR1 SGHTA and CDR2 FQGTGA. The CDR3 loop spans 13 amino acids. DNA for the CDR3: TGTGCCAGCAGCCCGACAGGTATAGATACGCAGTATTTT. Translating gives CASSPTGIDTQYF.

V is TRBV11-1 and J is TRBJ1-5, with 8 bases aligning to TRBD1. Germline V gene sequence: CDR1 SGHAT, CDR2 FQDESV (reference sequence). CDR3 length equals 13 residues. J gave up 6 bases and V 2 bases, and 0 bases lay outside the gene matches. The CDR3 DNA follows: TGTGCCAGCAGCTTAACAGGGGGTCAGCCCCAGCATTTT. This sequence encodes CASSLTGGQPQHF.

This clone appeared once. CDR3 residues: CASTPTRYQETQYF. The CDR3 nucleotides are TGTGCCAGTACCCCGACCCGGTACCAAGAGACCCAGTACTTC. V and J are TRBV7-9 and TRBJ2-5; D gene unclear. The CDR3 contains 14 residues. Trimming left V 9 bases short and J 0 bases short, with 14 bases between. Germline CDR1 reads SEHNR; CDR2 reads FQNEAQ (reference sequence). Full variable domain (outside the CDR3, taken from reference TRBV7-9 and TRBJ2-5): DTGVSQNPRHKITKRGQNVTFRCDPISEHNRLYWYRQTLGQGPEFLTYFQNEAQLEKSRLLSDRFSAERPKGSFSTLEIQRTEQGDSAMYLCASTPTRYQETQYFGPGTRLLVL.

This clone showed up just once. The chain joins TRBV4-1 to TRBJ2-5; D is uncertain. The germline gives CDR1 MGHRA, CDR2 YSYEKL. Trimming cost V 1 base and J 1 base, with 19 bases left between them. The CDR3 has 18 amino acids. This chain's CDR3 is CASSQVVVMVKPQETQYF. CDR3 nucleotides: TGCGCCAGCAGCCAAGTGGTAGTAATGGTCAAACCCCAAGAGACCCAGTACTTC.

The gene calls are TRBV6-5 and TRBJ2-3, with D hard to call. The CDR3 runs 14 residues. CDR1 is MNHEY and CDR2 is SVGAGI in the germline V gene. V shed 6 bases and J shed 3 bases, with 13 bases lying between them. The DNA of the CDR3 is TGTGCCAGCAGCTCAACCCCAGGAACAGATACGCAGTATTTT. The encoded protein is CASSSTPGTDTQYF.